One and the same sample provided the 10 T cell receptor beta chains below, sequenced in a study of PD-1 blockade in classical Hodgkin lymphoma. Every one of the patients relapsed after autologous stem cell transplantation (brentuximab vedotin exposure was variable). Profiled with immunoSEQ multiplex PCR; TCRdb holds only in-frame clones, not every one. The data contain fewer than 90,000 clones, about 92% of them singletons. Material: peripheral blood mononuclear cells (PBMCs), obtained at baseline. Source of these receptors: a human donor with classical Hodgkin lymphoma.

The rearrangement links TRBV11-2 to TRBJ2-7; D remains ambiguous. V shed 2 bases and J shed 2 bases, with 4 bases lying between them. The CDR3 runs 12 residues. Germline V gene lookup returns CDR1 SGHAT and CDR2 FQNNGV. The CDR3 reads CASSLRPYEQYF. CDR3 coding DNA: TGTGCCAGCAGCTTAAGGCCCTACGAGCAGTACTTC. Supplemented by reference TRBV11-2 and TRBJ2-7, the full variable domain reads EAGVAQSPRYKIIEKRQSVAFWCNPISGHATLYWYQQILGQGPKLLIQFQNNGVVDDSQLPKDRFSAERLKGVDSTLKIQPAKLEDSAVYLCASSLRPYEQYFGPGTRLTVT.

Written as DNA, the CDR3 is TGTGCCAGCAGTTTACGGACAGGGGGACCTGGGGCCAACGTCCTGACTTTC. This codes for CASSLRTGGPGANVLTF. The V and J genes are TRBV27 and TRBJ2-6; 10 bases match TRBD1. The junction had 3 bases not matched to a gene; V was cut back by 2 bases and J by 2 bases. The germline V gene has CDR1 MNHEY and CDR2 SMNVEV (reference sequence). The CDR3 consists of 17 residues.

The CDR3 region has the DNA TGTGCCAGCAGCGCGACTAGCGGGAGACGTAATGAGCAGTTCTTC. Protein: CASSATSGRRNEQFF. This chain connects TRBV9 to TRBJ2-1, with TRBD2 matching over 12 bases. The germline V gene has CDR1 SGDLS and CDR2 YYNGEE. The trim removed 3 bases at V and 7 bases at J, leaving 5 bases unmatched. This CDR3 has 15 amino acids.

The chain links TRBV5-6 to TRBJ1-6; no clear D. V lost 3 bases and J 7 bases, leaving 8 bases between the germline ends. The V gene's germline CDR1 is SGHDT and CDR2 YYEEEE. The CDR3 loop spans 13 amino acids. This CDR3 is CASSWTRNSPLHF. The CDR3 region has the DNA TGTGCCAGCAGCTGGACCCGGAATTCACCCCTCCACTTT.

This chain uses TRBV19 with TRBJ1-2; TRBD1 matches 8 bases. This CDR3 is built from 14 residues. J gave up 2 bases and V 6 bases, and 5 bases lay outside the gene matches. CDR1 LNHDA and CDR2 SQIVND come from the germline V gene (reference sequence). DNA of the CDR3: TGTGCCAGTAGCCCGGGACAGGCCAACTATGGCTACACCTTC. This translates into CASSPGQANYGYTF.

This chain joins TRBV6-5 and TRBJ1-4; D may be TRBD1 (5 bases). CDR1 MNHEY and CDR2 SVGAGI come from the germline V gene. Trimming took 8 bases from V and 5 from J, leaving 12 bases between them. This CDR3 comprises 13 residues. For the CDR3, the DNA is TGTGCCAGCTCCCCAGGGATGAATGAAAAACTGTTTTTT. This encodes CASSPGMNEKLFF.

V usage is TRBV29-1 and J usage is TRBJ2-7, with 10 nucleotides matching TRBD1. There are 13 residues in the CDR3. Per germline, CDR1 SQVTM and CDR2 ANQGSEA. After removal of 7 bases from V and 6 bases from J, the junction contained 9 bases not matched to a gene. The CDR3 DNA sequence: TGCAGCGGGGACAGGGGCATAACTGCCGAGCAGTACTTC. Its translation: CSGDRGITAEQYF.

The V and J genes are TRBV18 and TRBJ2-7; 13 nucleotides agree with TRBD2. The ends lost 6 bases at V and 2 bases at J; junction bases unmatched: 19. The CDR3 spans 20 residues. Germline-derived CDR1 and CDR2 are KGHSH and LQKENI. CDR3 DNA: TGTGCCAGCTCCGACAGGGGGCGGGGACCAGGGACTAGCGGGGCCTACGAGCAGTACTTC. Protein: CASSDRGRGPGTSGAYEQYF.

V and J are TRBV10-3 and TRBJ2-5; D is ambiguous. Germline loops: CDR1 ENHRY, CDR2 SYGVKD. V lost 4 bases, J lost 1 base, and 7 bases lay in between. This CDR3 comprises 13 residues. The CDR3 DNA sequence: TGTGCCATCAGTGGGTGGACCCAAGAGACCCAGTACTTC. It translates to CAISGWTQETQYF.

The V gene is TRBV19, the J gene TRBJ2-3; perhaps TRBD1 as D (5 bases). Germline lookup yields CDR1 LNHDA and CDR2 SQIVND (reference sequence). V lost 7 bases and J lost 2, with 16 bases in between. CDR3 length: 15 amino acids. The CDR3 loop reads CASMVATAATDTQYF. The DNA for the CDR3 is TGTGCCAGTATGGTGGCGACAGCAGCCACAGATACGCAGTATTTT. The entire variable domain, with the rest obtained from reference TRBV19 and TRBJ2-3, is as follows: DGGITQSPKYLFRKEGQNVTLSCEQNLNHDAMYWYRQDPGQGLRLIYYSQIVNDFQKGDIAEGYSVSREKKESFPLTVTSAQKNPTAFYLCASMVATAATDTQYFGPGTRLTVL.